The rows below give T cell receptor beta chains drawn from one sample of a study of blood T cell repertoires in COVID-19. Sequenced by immunoSEQ multiplex PCR; TCRdb stores in-frame clones only, minus some. The sample carries about 360,000 clones, more than 70% recorded once. Sequencing input: peripheral blood. These receptors were obtained from a young man with active or convalescent COVID-19. Both conserved end residues are part of each CDR3. The D gene is left open where the match is weak. For some rows the clone size is stated as once, few or many, or as a class when expanded; others skip it.

clone size,J gene,V gene,D gene,CDR3 DNA,CDR3 protein
once,TRBJ1-3,TRBV30,.,TGTGCCTGGACCCCGGAAGGGGAACCTGGAAACACCATATATTTT,CAWTPEGEPGNTIYF
.,TRBJ1-6,TRBV7-2,TRBD1,TGTGCCAGCAGCTTCGACAGGGGAACGTCTGTCAGTTCACCCCTCCACTTT,CASSFDRGTSVSSPLHF
.,TRBJ1-5,TRBV15,TRBD1,TGTGCCACTAGCGTGACAGGGTTTAATCAGCCCCAGCATTTT,CATSVTGFNQPQHF
.,TRBJ2-5,TRBV7-2,.,TGTGCCAGCAGCTTAGGTTCAGGACTGAGAATTGAGACCCAGTACTTC,CASSLGSGLRIETQYF
.,TRBJ1-2,TRBV27,TRBD1,TGTGCCAGCAGTCGCAATTTATACAGGGGGCACTATGGCTACACCTTC,CASSRNLYRGHYGYTF
.,TRBJ2-3,TRBV4-2,TRBD2,TGTGCCAGCAGCCCGGAGCGGGGGCCGGGAGATACGCAGTATTTT,CASSPERGPGDTQYF
.,TRBJ2-2,TRBV27,.,TGTGCCAGTCGCAGGGCGAACACCGGGGAGCTGTTTTTT,CASRRANTGELFF
.,TRBJ1-2,TRBV19,TRBD1,TGTGCCAGTAGTATAGGCGCGGACAGGCATGGCTACACCTTC,CASSIGADRHGYTF
.,TRBJ2-7,TRBV28,.,TGTGCCAGCCAGATCGTCCCATACTCCTACGAGCAGTACTTC,CASQIVPYSYEQYF
.,TRBJ2-2,TRBV28,TRBD2,TGTGCCAGCATCTCTAGCGGGGGGACCGGGGAGCTGTTTTTT,CASISSGGTGELFF
.,TRBJ1-5,TRBV19,.,TGTGCCAGTAGTATAGCGGGGGACCTTTCTCAGCCCCAGCATTTT,CASSIAGDLSQPQHF
.,TRBJ2-7,TRBV29-1,TRBD1,TGCAGCGTTCAACAATGGGACAGGCGCGAGCAGTACTTC,CSVQQWDRREQYF
few,TRBJ1-6,TRBV18,.,TGTGCCAGCTCACCGACGACAGGTGTGGCTTCACCCCTCCACTTT,CASSPTTGVASPLHF
.,TRBJ1-4,TRBV11-2,.,TGTGCCAGCAGCTTCGGGGGGTCGGGTAATGAAAAACTGTTTTTT,CASSFGGSGNEKLFF
.,TRBJ1-6,TRBV6-5,.,TGTGCCGGAACGGTAGCGGGTGGCTCACCCCTCCACTTT,CAGTVAGGSPLHF
.,TRBJ2-3,TRBV5-8,TRBD2,TGTGCCAGCAGCTTGCTCGGACTAGCGCAAGGGGGAGATACGCAGTATTTT,CASSLLGLAQGGDTQYF
few,TRBJ2-7,TRBV4-2,TRBD1,TGTGCCAGCAGCCTGACAGGGGGCGGCTACGAGCAGTACTTC,CASSLTGGGYEQYF
.,TRBJ1-4,TRBV6-5,.,TGTGCCAGCGCCGTGTCGGTAGCAACTAATGAAAAACTGTTTTTT,CASAVSVATNEKLFF
.,TRBJ2-2,TRBV3-1/TRBV3-2,TRBD1,TGTGCCAGCAGCCAAGGACAGGGATTAGAAACCACCGGGGAGCTGTTTTTT,CASSQGQGLETTGELFF
.,TRBJ1-4,TRBV7-9,TRBD1,TGTGCCAGCAGCCCCCGGACAGGGGGAAAAAAAACTAATGAAAAACTGTTTTTT,CASSPRTGGKKTNEKLFF
.,TRBJ1-2,TRBV29-1,TRBD1,TGCAGCGTATCAATTTCAGGGGGCGGCTATGGCTACACCTTC,CSVSISGGGYGYTF
.,TRBJ1-1,TRBV4-2,.,TGTGCCAGCACCAACCGGGGGAACACTGAAGCTTTCTTT,CASTNRGNTEAFF
.,TRBJ2-2,TRBV3-1/TRBV3-2,.,TGTGCCAGCAGCCAAGATCGAGCCGGGGAGCTGTTTTTT,CASSQDRAGELFF
.,TRBJ1-1,TRBV19,TRBD1,TGTGCCAGTAGTACAACAGGGGACACTGAAGCTTTCTTT,CASSTTGDTEAFF
.,TRBJ1-3,TRBV30,.,TGTGCCTGGAGTACAGGAAACACCATATATTTT,CAWSTGNTIYF
.,TRBJ2-7,TRBV28,.,TGTGCCAGCAGTTTCGCGACTTTCTCCTACGAGCAGTACTTC,CASSFATFSYEQYF
.,TRBJ1-2,TRBV7-2,TRBD1,TGTGCCAGCAGCTTAATTAGGGGGACAGGGAACTATGGCTACACCTTC,CASSLIRGTGNYGYTF
few,TRBJ1-3,TRBV27,.,TGTGCCAGCAGTTTATCCTTCCGGTCTGGAAACACCATATATTTT,CASSLSFRSGNTIYF
.,TRBJ1-3,TRBV9,TRBD1,TGTGCCAGCAGCGTAGAGGGACAGCCAGGAAACACCATATATTTT,CASSVEGQPGNTIYF
.,TRBJ2-7,TRBV18,TRBD1,TGTGCCAGCTCACCTTGCCGACAGGGGGGGATCCACGAGCAGTACTTC,CASSPCRQGGIHEQYF
.,TRBJ1-1,TRBV27,.,TGTGCCAGCAGTTTGACAGTTAACACTGAAGCTTTCTTT,CASSLTVNTEAFF
few,TRBJ1-6,TRBV25-1,.,TGTGCCAGCAGTCCCGGTACAGGCCGATCACCCCTCCACTTT,CASSPGTGRSPLHF
.,TRBJ1-2,TRBV3-1/TRBV3-2,TRBD1,TGTGCCAGCAGCCAAGGCTCGGAGGGACAGGGAATGGGCTATGGCTACACCTTC,CASSQGSEGQGMGYGYTF
.,TRBJ2-2,TRBV7-9,.,TGTGCCAGCAGCTCCTACAGGGTGGACACCGGGGAGCTGTTTTTT,CASSSYRVDTGELFF
.,TRBJ2-7,TRBV7-2,TRBD2,TGTGCCAGCAGCTTAGAGGCTAGCGGGGGCTACGAGCAGTACTTC,CASSLEASGGYEQYF
.,TRBJ2-1,TRBV4-2,.,TGTGCCAGCAGCCAAGATAAGGAGGGGACCTACAATGAGCAGTTCTTC,CASSQDKEGTYNEQFF
.,TRBJ2-2,TRBV2,.,TGTGCCAGCAGGGACTCCCACACCGGGGAGCTGTTTTTT,CASRDSHTGELFF
.,TRBJ2-2,TRBV5-1,TRBD2,TGCGCCAGCAGCTTGGAAGCGGGAGGGTTTACCGGGGAGCTGTTTTTT,CASSLEAGGFTGELFF
.,TRBJ1-4,TRBV12-3/TRBV12-4,.,TGTGCCAGCAGTTTATATCAGGGTGAAAAACTGTTTTTT,CASSLYQGEKLFF
.,TRBJ1-3,TRBV5-1,.,TGCGCCAGCAGCACTGGGGCAGGGGTTATAGGTGGAAACACCATATATTTT,CASSTGAGVIGGNTIYF
few,TRBJ1-4,TRBV9,TRBD1,TGTGCCAGCAGCTTGACAGGGGAGAATGAAAAACTGTTTTTT,CASSLTGENEKLFF
.,TRBJ1-1,TRBV11-3,.,TGTGCCAGCAGCCATATTCAGGATCCGAACACTGAAGCTTTCTTT,CASSHIQDPNTEAFF
.,TRBJ1-2,TRBV27,TRBD1,TGTGCCAGCAGTTTTACAGGGGGCAGGTATGGCTACACCTTC,CASSFTGGRYGYTF
.,TRBJ2-7,TRBV6-2/TRBV6-3,TRBD1,TGTGCCAGCAGTCCCCTGGGACAGGTTACCTACGAGCAGTACTTC,CASSPLGQVTYEQYF
once,TRBJ1-4,TRBV6-2/TRBV6-3,.,TGTGCCAGCAGTGACGAGCCAGCCAGAGGGGAAAAACTGTTTTTT,CASSDEPARGEKLFF
.,TRBJ1-1,TRBV10-2,.,TGCGCCAGCAGTGAGTCAGAGGGTGGGACTGAAGCTTTCTTT,CASSESEGGTEAFF
once,TRBJ2-1,TRBV6-4,.,TGTGCCAGCAGTAGTATGGGACTCCTCGTAAGTGAGCAGTTCTTC,CASSSMGLLVSEQFF
.,TRBJ1-2,TRBV2,.,TGTGCCAGCAGTGAGGTCGCAGGAGGGGCGAATGGCTACACCTTC,CASSEVAGGANGYTF
.,TRBJ2-1,TRBV3-1/TRBV3-2,TRBD2,TGTGCCAGCAGCCAAGTCTCAGCGGGAGCTGGCAATGAGCAGTTCTTC,CASSQVSAGAGNEQFF
.,TRBJ1-1,TRBV11-2,TRBD1,TGTGCCAGCAGCTGGGCGGACAGGATTGAAGCTTTCTTT,CASSWADRIEAFF